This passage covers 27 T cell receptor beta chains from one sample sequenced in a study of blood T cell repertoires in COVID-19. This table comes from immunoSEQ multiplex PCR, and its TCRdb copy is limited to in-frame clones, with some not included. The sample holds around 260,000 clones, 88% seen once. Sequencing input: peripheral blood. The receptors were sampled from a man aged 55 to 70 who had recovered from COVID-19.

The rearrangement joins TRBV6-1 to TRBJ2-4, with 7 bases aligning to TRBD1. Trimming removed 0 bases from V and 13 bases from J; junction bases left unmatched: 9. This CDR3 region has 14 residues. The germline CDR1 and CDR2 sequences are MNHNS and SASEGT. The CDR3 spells CASSEARYRGHQYF. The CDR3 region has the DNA TGTGCCAGCAGTGAAGCCCGTTACAGGGGACACCAGTACTTC.

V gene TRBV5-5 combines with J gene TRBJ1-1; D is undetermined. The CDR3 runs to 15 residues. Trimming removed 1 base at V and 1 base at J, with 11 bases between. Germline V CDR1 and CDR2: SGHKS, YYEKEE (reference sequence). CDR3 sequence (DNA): TGTGCCAGCAGCTTGCGGGGATGGGGGAACACTGAAGCTTTCTTT. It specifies CASSLRGWGNTEAFF.

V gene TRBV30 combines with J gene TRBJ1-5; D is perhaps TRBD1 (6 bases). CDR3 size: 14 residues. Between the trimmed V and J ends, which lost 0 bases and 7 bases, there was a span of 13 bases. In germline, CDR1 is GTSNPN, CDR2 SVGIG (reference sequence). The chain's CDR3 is CAWSVGTGKQPQHF. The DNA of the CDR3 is TGTGCCTGGAGTGTGGGCACAGGGAAACAGCCCCAGCATTTT.

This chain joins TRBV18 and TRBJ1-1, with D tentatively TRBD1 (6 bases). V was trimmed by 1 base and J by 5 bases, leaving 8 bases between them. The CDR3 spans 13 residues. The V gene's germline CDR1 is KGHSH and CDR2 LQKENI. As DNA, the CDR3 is TGTGCCAGCTCACCACAGGGGGGGACTGAAGCTTTCTTT. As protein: CASSPQGGTEAFF.

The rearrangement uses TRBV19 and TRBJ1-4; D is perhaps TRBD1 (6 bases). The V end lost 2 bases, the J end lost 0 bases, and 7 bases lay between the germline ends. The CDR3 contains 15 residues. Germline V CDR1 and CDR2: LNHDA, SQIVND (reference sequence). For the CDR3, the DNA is TGTGCCAGTAGTATATGGACAGCAACTAATGAAAAACTGTTTTTT. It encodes CASSIWTATNEKLFF.

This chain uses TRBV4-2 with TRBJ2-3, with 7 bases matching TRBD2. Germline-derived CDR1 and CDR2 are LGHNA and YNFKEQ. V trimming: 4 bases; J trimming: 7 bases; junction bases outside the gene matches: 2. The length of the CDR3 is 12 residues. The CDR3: CASSPGGYTQYF. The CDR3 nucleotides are TGTGCCAGCAGCCCCGGGGGGTATACGCAGTATTTT.

CDR3: CASSLMGQGLKEQYF. In DNA form, the CDR3 reads TGTGCCAGCAGCTTAATGGGACAGGGGTTGAAAGAGCAGTACTTC. The chain employs TRBV7-9 and TRBJ2-7, with 10 nucleotides matching TRBD1. This CDR3 region has 15 residues. CDR1 and CDR2 (germline): SEHNR, FQNEAQ (reference sequence). After removal of 2 bases from V and 7 bases from J, the junction contained 8 bases not matched to a gene.

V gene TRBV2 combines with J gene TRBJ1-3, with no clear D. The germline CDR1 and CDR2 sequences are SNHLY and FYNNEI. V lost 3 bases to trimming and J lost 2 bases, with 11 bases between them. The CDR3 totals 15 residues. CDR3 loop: CASSDPSFAGNTIYF. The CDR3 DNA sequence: TGTGCCAGCAGTGACCCTAGTTTTGCTGGAAACACCATATATTTT.

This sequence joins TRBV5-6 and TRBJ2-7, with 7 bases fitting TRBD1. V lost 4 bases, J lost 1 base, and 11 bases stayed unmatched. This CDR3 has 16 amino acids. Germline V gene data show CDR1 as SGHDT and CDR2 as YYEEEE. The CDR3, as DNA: TGTGCCAGCAGCCAGAAGACAGGGAACCTTTCCTACGAGCAGTACTTC. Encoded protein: CASSQKTGNLSYEQYF.

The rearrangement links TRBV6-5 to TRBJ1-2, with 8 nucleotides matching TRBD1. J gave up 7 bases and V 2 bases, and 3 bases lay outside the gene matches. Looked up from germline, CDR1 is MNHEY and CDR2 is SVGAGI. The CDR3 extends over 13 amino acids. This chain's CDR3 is CASSYAGGSGYTF. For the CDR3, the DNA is TGTGCCAGCAGTTACGCAGGGGGCTCTGGCTACACCTTC.

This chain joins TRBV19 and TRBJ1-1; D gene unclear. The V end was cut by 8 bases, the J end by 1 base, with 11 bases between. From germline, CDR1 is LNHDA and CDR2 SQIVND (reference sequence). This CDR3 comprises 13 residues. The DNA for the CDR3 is TGTGCCAGTGGAGGCCTGGGGAACACTGAAGCTTTCTTT. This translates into CASGGLGNTEAFF.

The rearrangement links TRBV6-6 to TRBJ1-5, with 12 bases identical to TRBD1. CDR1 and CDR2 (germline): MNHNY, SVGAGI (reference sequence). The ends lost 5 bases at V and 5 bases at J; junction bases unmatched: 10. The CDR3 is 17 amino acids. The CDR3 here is CASSLSPGTGGHQPQHF. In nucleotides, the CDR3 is TGTGCCAGCAGTCTCAGTCCCGGGACAGGGGGCCATCAGCCCCAGCATTTT.

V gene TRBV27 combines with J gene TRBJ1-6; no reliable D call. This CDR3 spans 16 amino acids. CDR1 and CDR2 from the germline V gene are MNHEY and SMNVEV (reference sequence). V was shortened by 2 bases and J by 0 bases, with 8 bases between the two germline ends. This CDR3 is CASSLVQSSYNSPLHF. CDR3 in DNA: TGTGCCAGCAGTTTAGTACAGAGCTCCTATAATTCACCCCTCCACTTT.

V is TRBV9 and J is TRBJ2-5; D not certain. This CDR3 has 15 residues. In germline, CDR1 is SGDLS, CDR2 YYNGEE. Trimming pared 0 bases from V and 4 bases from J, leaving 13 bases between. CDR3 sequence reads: CASSVAGLVGETQYF. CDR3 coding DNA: TGTGCCAGCAGCGTAGCTGGTCTAGTGGGAGAGACCCAGTACTTC. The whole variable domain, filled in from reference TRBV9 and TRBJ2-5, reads DSGVTQTPKHLITATGQRVTLRCSPRSGDLSVYWYQQSLDQGLQFLIQYYNGEERAKGNILERFSAQQFPDLHSELNLSSLELGDSALYFCASSVAGLVGETQYFGPGTRLLVL.

In DNA form, the CDR3 reads TGCGCCAGCAGTGGGGGACTAGCAAGCGAGCAGTACTTC. Translation gives CASSGGLASEQYF. This rearrangement joins TRBV10-1 to TRBJ2-7, with TRBD2 matching over 9 bases. This CDR3 has 13 residues. Germline-derived CDR1 and CDR2 are WNHNN and SYGVQD (reference sequence). Trimming cost V 4 bases and J 6 bases; bases outside gene matches: 4.

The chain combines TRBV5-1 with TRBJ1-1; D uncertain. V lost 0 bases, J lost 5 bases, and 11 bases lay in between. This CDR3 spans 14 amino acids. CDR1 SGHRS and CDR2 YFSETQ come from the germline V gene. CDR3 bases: TGCGCCAGCAGCTTGGTCATCGGGAGGACTGAAGCTTTCTTT. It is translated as CASSLVIGRTEAFF.

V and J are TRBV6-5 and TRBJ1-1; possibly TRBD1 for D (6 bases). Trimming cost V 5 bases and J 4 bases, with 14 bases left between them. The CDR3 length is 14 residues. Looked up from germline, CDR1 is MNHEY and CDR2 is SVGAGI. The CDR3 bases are TGTGCCAGCAGTCTCCTAGGACAGTTCACTGAAGCTTTCTTT. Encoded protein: CASSLLGQFTEAFF.

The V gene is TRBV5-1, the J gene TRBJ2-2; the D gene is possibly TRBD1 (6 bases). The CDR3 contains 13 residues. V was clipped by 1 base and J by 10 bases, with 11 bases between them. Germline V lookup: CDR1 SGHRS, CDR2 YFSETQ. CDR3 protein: CASSLLGAEELFF. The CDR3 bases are TGCGCCAGCAGCTTGTTGGGGGCGGAGGAGCTGTTTTTT.

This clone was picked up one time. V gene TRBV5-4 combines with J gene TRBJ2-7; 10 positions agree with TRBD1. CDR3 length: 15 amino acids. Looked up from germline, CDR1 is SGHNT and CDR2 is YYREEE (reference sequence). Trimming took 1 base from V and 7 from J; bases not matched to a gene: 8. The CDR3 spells CASSLPGQGLREQYF. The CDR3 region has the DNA TGTGCCAGCAGCTTGCCGGGACAGGGGCTGAGGGAGCAGTACTTC.

This chain's CDR3 is CASSADRAYYTF. DNA for the CDR3: TGTGCCAGCAGCGCGGACAGGGCTTACTACACCTTC. The gene calls are TRBV7-9 and TRBJ1-2; TRBD1 agrees at 8 bases. CDR3 size: 12 residues. Germline V gene lookup returns CDR1 SEHNR and CDR2 FQNEAQ (reference sequence). V lost 5 bases and J lost 10; bases outside the gene matches: 6.

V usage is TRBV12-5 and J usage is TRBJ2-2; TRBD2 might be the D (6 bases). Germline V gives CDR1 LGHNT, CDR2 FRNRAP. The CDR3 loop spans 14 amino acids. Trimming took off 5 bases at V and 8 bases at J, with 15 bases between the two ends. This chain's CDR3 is CASGHRDSGGELFF. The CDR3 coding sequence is TGTGCTAGTGGTCATCGGGACTCAGGAGGGGAGCTGTTTTTT.

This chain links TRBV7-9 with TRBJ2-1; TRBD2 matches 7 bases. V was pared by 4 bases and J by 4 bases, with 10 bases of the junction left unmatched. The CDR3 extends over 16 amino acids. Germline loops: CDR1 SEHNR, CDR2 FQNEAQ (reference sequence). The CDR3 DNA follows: TGTGCCAGCAGCTCCTCCAGCCTAGCGGCGTACAATGAGCAGTTCTTC. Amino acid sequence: CASSSSSLAAYNEQFF.

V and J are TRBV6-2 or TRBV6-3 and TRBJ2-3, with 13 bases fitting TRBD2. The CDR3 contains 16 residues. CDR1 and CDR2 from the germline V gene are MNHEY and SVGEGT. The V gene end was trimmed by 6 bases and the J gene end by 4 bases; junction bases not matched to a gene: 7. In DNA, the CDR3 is TGTGCCAGCAGCCTAGGACTAGCGGGGGTGGCAGATACGCAGTATTTT. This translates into CASSLGLAGVADTQYF.

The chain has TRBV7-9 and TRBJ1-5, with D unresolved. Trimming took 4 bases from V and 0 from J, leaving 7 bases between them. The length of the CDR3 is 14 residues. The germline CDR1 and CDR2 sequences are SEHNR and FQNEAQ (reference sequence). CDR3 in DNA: TGTGCCAGCAGCTCCCTGTATAGCAATCAGCCCCAGCATTTT. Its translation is CASSSLYSNQPQHF.

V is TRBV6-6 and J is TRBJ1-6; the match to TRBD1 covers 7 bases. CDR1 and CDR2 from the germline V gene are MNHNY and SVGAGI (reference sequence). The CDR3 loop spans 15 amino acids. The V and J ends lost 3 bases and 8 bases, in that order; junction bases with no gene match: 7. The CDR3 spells CASSYVGTVDSPLHF. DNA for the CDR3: TGTGCCAGCAGTTATGTCGGGACAGTAGATTCACCCCTCCACTTT.

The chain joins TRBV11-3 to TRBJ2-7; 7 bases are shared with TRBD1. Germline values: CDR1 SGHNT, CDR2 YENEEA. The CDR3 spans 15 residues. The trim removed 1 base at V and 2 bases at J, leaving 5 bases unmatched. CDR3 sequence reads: CASSLGGQVPYEQYF. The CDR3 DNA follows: TGTGCCAGCAGCTTAGGAGGACAGGTGCCCTACGAGCAGTACTTC.

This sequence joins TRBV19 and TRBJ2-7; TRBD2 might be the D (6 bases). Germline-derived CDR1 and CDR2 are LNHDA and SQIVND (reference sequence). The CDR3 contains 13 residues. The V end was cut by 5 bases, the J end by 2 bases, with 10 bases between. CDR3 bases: TGTGCCAGTAGTCCTCGGGGGACCTACGAGCAGTACTTC. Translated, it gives CASSPRGTYEQYF.